The 20 T cell receptor beta chains below all came from one sample that was sequenced in a study of regulatory and conventional T cells in RAG deficiency. Clones were read by immunoSEQ multiplex PCR, and TCRdb kept only the in-frame ones, dropping some. The sample records some 35,000 clones, about 70% being singletons. The sorted conventional CD4+ T cells were CD25-low and CD127-high, with genomic DNA sequenced. This same sample was also part of a study on regulatory T cells. As that report states: Amplification used 52 TRBV primers and 13 TRBJ primers.

The sample comprised CD4+ effector T cells sorted from blood. These receptors all stem from a human donor in good health.

This chain uses TRBV14 with TRBJ1-1; D may be TRBD1 (5 bases). CDR3 length: 15 residues. Germline lookup yields CDR1 SGHDN and CDR2 FVKESK. Trimming stripped 1 base from V and 7 bases from J, with 16 bases between. This CDR3 is CASSQGQALGVEAFF. CDR3 in DNA: TGTGCCAGCAGCCAAGGTCAGGCGTTGGGGGTTGAAGCTTTCTTT. Full variable domain (rest looked up from reference TRBV14 and TRBJ1-1): EAGVTQFPSHSVIEKGQTVTLRCDPISGHDNLYWYRRVMGKEIKFLLHFVKESKQDESGMPNNRFLAERTGGTYSTLKVQPAELEDSGVYFCASSQGQALGVEAFFGQGTRLTVV.

The chain is built from TRBV18 and TRBJ2-1, with TRBD2 matching over 9 bases. Germline loops: CDR1 KGHSH, CDR2 LQKENI. With V trimmed by 3 bases and J by 9 bases, 6 bases remained unmatched. This CDR3 region has 14 residues. The CDR3 DNA sequence: TGTGCCAGCTCACCGAATAGCGGGGGACTTGAGCAGTTCTTC. It specifies CASSPNSGGLEQFF.

About this clone itself: Other DNA sequences within the sample encode an identical CDR3. The V and J genes are TRBV30 and TRBJ1-2; D may be TRBD1 (6 bases). Per the germline V gene, CDR1 is GTSNPN and CDR2 is SVGIG (reference sequence). The V gene lost 0 bases and the J gene lost 4 bases, with 18 bases spanning the gap. The CDR3 is 16 residues long. CDR3 amino acids: CAWSVQGGRVLYGYTF. The CDR3 DNA is TGTGCCTGGAGTGTACAGGGAGGGAGGGTCCTCTATGGCTACACCTTC.

The rearrangement joins TRBV28 to TRBJ1-2; the match to TRBD1 covers 8 bases. This CDR3 is 13 amino acids long. Germline CDR1 and CDR2: MDHEN and SYDVKM. The trim removed 5 bases at V and 4 bases at J, leaving 3 bases unmatched. This CDR3 reads CASSGGQVYGYTF. Written as DNA, the CDR3 is TGTGCCAGCAGTGGGGGACAGGTCTATGGCTACACCTTC.

The chain carries TRBV7-3 and TRBJ2-2; D gene unclear. Trimming took off 6 bases at V and 8 bases at J, with 25 bases between the two ends. This CDR3 spans 17 amino acids. CDR1 is SGHTA and CDR2 is FQGTGA in the germline V gene. The CDR3 reads CASSSTITEALGGELFF. In DNA, the CDR3 is TGTGCCAGCAGTTCTACCATAACCGAGGCCCTGGGTGGGGAGCTGTTTTTT. Variable domain in full (rest from reference TRBV7-3 and TRBJ2-2): GAGVSQTPSNKVTEKGKYVELRCDPISGHTALYWYRQSLGQGPEFLIYFQGTGAADDSGLPNDRFFAVRPEGSVSTLKIQRTERGDSAVYLCASSSTITEALGGELFFGEGSRLTVL.

This clone was counted only a few times. The chain uses TRBV9 and TRBJ1-6; D not certain. Deletions cut 0 bases from V and 8 bases from J, with 12 bases between. The CDR3 is 15 amino acids. CDR1 and CDR2 (germline): SGDLS, YYNGEE. CDR3 in amino acids: CASSVVASVHSPLHF. CDR3 DNA sequence: TGTGCCAGCAGCGTAGTGGCATCGGTTCATTCACCCCTCCACTTT.

This clone was counted only a few times. This sequence joins TRBV28 and TRBJ1-5, with a weak D call TRBD1 (6 bases). From germline, CDR1 is MDHEN and CDR2 SYDVKM. Trimming took 7 bases from V and 3 from J, leaving 19 bases between them. The CDR3 covers 16 residues. CDR3 sequence reads: CASTWGGTTPNQPQHF. The CDR3 DNA reads as TGTGCCAGCACCTGGGGCGGGACAACTCCCAATCAGCCCCAGCATTTT.

This rearrangement joins TRBV15 to TRBJ1-2; 8 bases match TRBD1. This CDR3 has 15 residues. The germline gives CDR1 LNHNV, CDR2 YYDKDF (reference sequence). J lost 5 bases, V lost 1 base, and 6 bases had no gene match. The CDR3 DNA sequence: TGTGCCACCAGCAGAGGGGGGACAGGATTTTATGGCTACACCTTC. Encoded protein: CATSRGGTGFYGYTF.

In this sample, this clone turned up a few times. The rearrangement links TRBV7-3 to TRBJ2-1; D is uncertain. Deletions cut 2 bases from V and 1 base from J, with 6 bases between. CDR1 and CDR2 (germline): SGHTA, FQGTGA. The length of the CDR3 is 14 residues. The DNA for the CDR3 is TGTGCCAGCAGCTTATTCGGGTCCTACAATGAGCAGTTCTTC. It specifies CASSLFGSYNEQFF.

This chain links TRBV6-1 with TRBJ2-7; D not resolved. Germline CDR1 reads MNHNS; CDR2 reads SASEGT. The CDR3 totals 12 residues. V lost 8 bases and J lost 2, with 10 bases in between. The CDR3 DNA sequence: TGTGCCAGCCAAACTGGAGCCTACGAGCAGTACTTC. It encodes CASQTGAYEQYF.

This clone has just a few counts. This chain connects TRBV6-4 to TRBJ1-2, with TRBD1 identical over 7 bases. V lost 8 bases, J lost 4 bases, and 10 bases stayed unmatched. The CDR3 contains 14 residues. Germline-derived CDR1 and CDR2 are MRHNA and SNTAGT. The CDR3 DNA is TGTGCCAGCTCTCGGGACAGTGGTCCCTATGGCTACACCTTC. It codes for CASSRDSGPYGYTF.

The chain carries TRBV9 and TRBJ2-3; D perhaps matches TRBD1 (6 bases). Germline loops: CDR1 SGDLS, CDR2 YYNGEE. V dropped 6 bases and J dropped 3 bases, with 20 bases sitting between them. This CDR3 contains 16 residues. Here the CDR3 reads CASTATTGGFTDTQYF. In DNA, the CDR3 is TGTGCCAGCACCGCCACGACAGGCGGGTTTACAGATACGCAGTATTTT.

The chain employs TRBV27 and TRBJ2-5; either TRBD1 or TRBD2 may fit D (6 bases each). Germline V gene sequence: CDR1 MNHEY, CDR2 SMNVEV (reference sequence). With 0 bases removed from V and 5 bases from J, the gap between germline ends came to 16 bases. The CDR3 loop spans 16 amino acids. CDR3 amino acids: CASSLSIRGAAETQYF. As DNA, the CDR3 is TGTGCCAGCAGTTTATCGATAAGGGGGGCGGCCGAGACCCAGTACTTC.

V is TRBV11-2 and J is TRBJ2-2, with TRBD1 as a possible D gene (5 bases). The CDR3 covers 14 residues. The germline gives CDR1 SGHAT, CDR2 FQNNGV. V was cut by 1 base and J by 8 bases, with 11 bases left in between. CDR3 region: CASSLVQGFGELFF. The CDR3 DNA is TGTGCCAGCAGCTTAGTGCAGGGCTTTGGGGAGCTGTTTTTT.

This clone was observed a handful of times. The V call is TRBV5-1, the J call TRBJ2-7; possible D gene TRBD2, 5 bases. There are 14 residues in the CDR3. Trimming stripped 0 bases from V and 0 bases from J, with 7 bases between. CDR1 and CDR2 (germline): SGHRS, YFSETQ. The chain's CDR3 is CASSLEGASYEQYF. CDR3 DNA: TGCGCCAGCAGCTTGGAGGGAGCCTCCTACGAGCAGTACTTC.

This clone was detected a few times. This sequence joins TRBV19 and TRBJ1-6; no clear D gene. Trimming shortened V by 7 bases and J by 0 bases, and 13 bases separated the two germline ends. CDR3 length: 16 residues. Germline V gives CDR1 LNHDA, CDR2 SQIVND (reference sequence). The CDR3 region is CASTTPGDSYNSPLHF. CDR3 bases: TGTGCCAGTACCACTCCTGGGGACTCCTATAATTCACCCCTCCACTTT.

CDR3: CASSESLLPRDRDGGGEKLFF. The CDR3 coding sequence is TGCGCCAGCAGTGAAAGTCTACTTCCCCGGGACAGGGATGGAGGGGGTGAAAAACTGTTTTTT. The chain combines TRBV10-2 with TRBJ1-4; 9 positions match TRBD1. Germline V CDR1 and CDR2: WSHSY, SAAADI. This CDR3 region has 21 residues. Trimming cost V 3 bases and J 7 bases; bases outside gene matches: 24.

V is TRBV2 and J is TRBJ2-7; perhaps TRBD1 as D (5 bases). Trimming took 4 bases from V and 6 from J, leaving 16 bases between them. The CDR3 is made up of 14 amino acids. The germline gives CDR1 SNHLY, CDR2 FYNNEI. CDR3 nucleotides: TGTGCCAGCAGTGGGCAGGGCGAGGTTGGCGAGCAGTACTTC. Amino acid sequence: CASSGQGEVGEQYF.

The J gene is TRBJ2-6, the V gene TRBV19; D not resolved. CDR1 LNHDA and CDR2 SQIVND come from the germline V gene (reference sequence). Trimming pared 5 bases from V and 3 bases from J, leaving 8 bases between. The CDR3 totals 14 residues. This chain's CDR3 is CASSSTRGANVLTF. The CDR3 coding sequence is TGTGCCAGTAGTTCTACGCGTGGGGCCAACGTCCTGACTTTC. Full variable domain (outside the CDR3, taken from reference TRBV19 and TRBJ2-6): DGGITQSPKYLFRKEGQNVTLSCEQNLNHDAMYWYRQDPGQGLRLIYYSQIVNDFQKGDIAEGYSVSREKKESFPLTVTSAQKNPTAFYLCASSSTRGANVLTFGAGSRLTVL.

The rearrangement joins TRBV11-2 to TRBJ2-7; 10 bases map to TRBD1. The CDR3 loop spans 14 amino acids. The V segment lost 5 bases and the J segment 2 bases; nucleotides outside the gene matches: 3. Germline assignment: CDR1 SGHAT and CDR2 FQNNGV. The CDR3 nucleotides are TGTGCCAGCAGCCGCGGACAGGGGGCCTACGAGCAGTACTTC. This sequence encodes CASSRGQGAYEQYF.